This T cell receptor beta chain was sequenced in a study of T cells expressing NK-cell markers. TCRdb re-analyzed the 5' RACE reads; it lists each CDR3 protein once, without DNA. The specimen's table records over 250,000 distinct CDR3 sequences. Specimen: blood T cells: a sorted CD56 or NKG2C T cell subset, CD4+ or CD8+ T cells, or bulk PBMC T cells (not recorded which). The TCR sequence derives from a woman between 18 and 70 years old in good health.

This CDR3 is CASSPSGQGNTEAFF. The chain combines TRBV11-3 with TRBJ1-1; TCRdb selects TRBD1, and the lack of DNA leaves this call unchecked. The CDR3 totals 15 residues. From germline, CDR1 is SGHNT and CDR2 YENEEA.